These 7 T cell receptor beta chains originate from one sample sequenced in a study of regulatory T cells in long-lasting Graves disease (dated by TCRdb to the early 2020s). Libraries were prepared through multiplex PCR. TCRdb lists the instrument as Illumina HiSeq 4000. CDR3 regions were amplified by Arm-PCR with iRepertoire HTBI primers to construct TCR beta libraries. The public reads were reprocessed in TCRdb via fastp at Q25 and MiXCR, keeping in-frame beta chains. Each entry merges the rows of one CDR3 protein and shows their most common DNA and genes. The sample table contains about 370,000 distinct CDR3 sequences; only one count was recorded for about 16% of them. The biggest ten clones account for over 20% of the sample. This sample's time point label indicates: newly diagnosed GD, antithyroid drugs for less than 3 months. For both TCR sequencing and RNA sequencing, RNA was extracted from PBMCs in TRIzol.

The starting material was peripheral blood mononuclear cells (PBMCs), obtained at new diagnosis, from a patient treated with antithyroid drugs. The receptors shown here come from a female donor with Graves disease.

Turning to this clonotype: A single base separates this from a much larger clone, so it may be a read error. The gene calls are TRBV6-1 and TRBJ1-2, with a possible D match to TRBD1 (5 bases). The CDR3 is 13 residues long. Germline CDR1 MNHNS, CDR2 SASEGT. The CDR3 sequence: CVSGAGVVYGYTF. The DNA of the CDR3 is TGTGTCAGCGGCGCGGGGGTGGTCTATGGCTACACCTTC.

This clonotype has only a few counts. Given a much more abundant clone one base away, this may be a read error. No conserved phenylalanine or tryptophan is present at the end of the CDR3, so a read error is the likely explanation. The CDR3 region is CASSSIGTNNEQFL. In nucleotides, the CDR3 is TGTGCCAGCAGTTCTATAGGGACGAACAATGAGCAGTTCCTC. The chain recombines TRBV27 with TRBJ2-1; perhaps D is TRBD1 or TRBD2 (5 bases each). The CDR3 has 14 residues. The germline V gene has CDR1 MNHEY and CDR2 SMNVEV (reference sequence). V shed 4 bases and J shed 5 bases, with 12 bases lying between them.

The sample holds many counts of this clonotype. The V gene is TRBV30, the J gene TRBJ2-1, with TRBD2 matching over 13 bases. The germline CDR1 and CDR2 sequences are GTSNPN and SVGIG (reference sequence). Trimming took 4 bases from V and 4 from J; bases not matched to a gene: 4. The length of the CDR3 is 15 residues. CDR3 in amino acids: CAWKGLAGTYNEQFF. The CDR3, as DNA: TGTGCCTGGAAGGGACTAGCGGGAACTTACAATGAGCAGTTCTTC.

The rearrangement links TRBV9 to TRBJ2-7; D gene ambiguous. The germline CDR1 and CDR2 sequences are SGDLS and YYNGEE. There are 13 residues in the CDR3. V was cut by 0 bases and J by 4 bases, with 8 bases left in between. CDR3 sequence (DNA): TGTGCCAGCAGCGTAGATAAGTCTTACGAGCAGTACTTC. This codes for CASSVDKSYEQYF.

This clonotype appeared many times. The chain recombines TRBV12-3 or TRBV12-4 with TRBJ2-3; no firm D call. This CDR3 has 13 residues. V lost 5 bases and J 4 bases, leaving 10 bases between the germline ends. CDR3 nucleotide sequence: TGTGCCAGCAGTCCGATGATTGCAGATACGCAGTATTTT. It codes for CASSPMIADTQYF.

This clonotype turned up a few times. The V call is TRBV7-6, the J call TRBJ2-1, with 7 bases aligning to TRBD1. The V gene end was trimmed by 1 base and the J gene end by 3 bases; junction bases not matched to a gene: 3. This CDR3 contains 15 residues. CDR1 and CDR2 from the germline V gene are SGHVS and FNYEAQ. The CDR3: CASSLEGAGYNEQFF. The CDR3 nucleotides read TGTGCCAGCAGCTTAGAGGGGGCCGGCTACAATGAGCAGTTCTTC.

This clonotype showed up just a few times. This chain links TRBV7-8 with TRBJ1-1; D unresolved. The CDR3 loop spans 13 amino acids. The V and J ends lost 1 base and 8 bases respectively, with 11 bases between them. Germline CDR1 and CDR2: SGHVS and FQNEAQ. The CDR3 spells CASSLVGVGEAFF. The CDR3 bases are TGTGCCAGCAGCTTAGTCGGGGTGGGAGAAGCTTTCTTT.